The 3 T cell receptor beta chains below all came from one sample that was sequenced in a study of T-cell reconstitution after alpha-beta-depleted transplantation in children. Researchers prepared the TCRbeta library using unique molecular identifiers, the study reports. TCRdb analysed the PCR reads with MiXCR anew, one entry per CDR3 protein. The table lists around 130,000 distinct CDR3 sequences, 8.5% to 10% of them singletons. Sequencing used PBMCs, mostly from graft donor cells, obtained 180 days after TCRalphabeta/CD19-depleted stem cell transplant. These receptors were taken from a girl under three years old who had a stem cell transplant for combined immunodeficiency, so the T cells may come from the graft donor.

This clonotype was found a few times. The CDR3 sequence is CASSLRTATRADTQYF. The CDR3 nucleotides read TGCGCCAGCAGCTTGAGGACAGCCACAAGGGCAGATACGCAGTATTTT. The chain carries TRBV5-1 and TRBJ2-3, with D maybe TRBD1 (6 bases). Per germline, CDR1 SGHRS and CDR2 YFSETQ. This CDR3 is 16 amino acids long. V lost 1 base and J lost 4, with 16 bases in between. Combining the CDR3 with reference TRBV5-1 and TRBJ2-3 gives the whole variable domain KAGVTQTPRYLIKTRGQQVTLSCSPISGHRSVSWYQQTPGQGLQFLFEYFSETQRNKGNFPGRFSGRQFSNSRSEMNVSTLELGDSALYLCASSLRTATRADTQYFGPGTRLTVL.

The genes are TRBV6-5 and TRBJ2-5, with 13 bases fitting TRBD2. J lost 2 bases, V lost 2 bases, and 8 bases had no gene match. CDR1 is MNHEY, CDR2 SVGAGI, per germline. CDR3 length equals 18 residues. The CDR3 spells CASSYLIRLAGGQETQYF. The CDR3 nucleotides read TGTGCCAGCAGTTACCTTATCCGACTAGCGGGAGGACAAGAGACCCAGTACTTC.

In its sample, this clonotype was seen a few times. The chain joins TRBV6-1 to TRBJ2-5; the match to TRBD1 covers 8 bases. J lost 7 bases, V lost 8 bases, and 12 bases had no gene match. Germline CDR1 is MNHNS and CDR2 is SASEGT. The CDR3 sequence is 14 residues long. The chain's CDR3 is CASGMAQGVGTQYF. The CDR3 bases are TGTGCCAGCGGCATGGCACAGGGGGTCGGGACCCAGTACTTC.